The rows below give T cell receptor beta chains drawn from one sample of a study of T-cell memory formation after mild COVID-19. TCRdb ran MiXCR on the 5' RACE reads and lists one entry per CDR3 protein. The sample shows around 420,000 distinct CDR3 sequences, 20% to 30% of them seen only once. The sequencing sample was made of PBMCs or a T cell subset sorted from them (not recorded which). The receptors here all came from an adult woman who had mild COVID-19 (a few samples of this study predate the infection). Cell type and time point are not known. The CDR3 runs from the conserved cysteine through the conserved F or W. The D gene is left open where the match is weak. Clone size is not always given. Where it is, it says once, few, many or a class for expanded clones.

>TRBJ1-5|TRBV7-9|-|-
TGTGCCAGCAGCTTAGCGGGGGAGGGCAATCAGCCCCAGCATTTT
CASSLAGEGNQPQHF
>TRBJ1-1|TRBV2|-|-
TGTGCCAGCAGGGATAAACCGGGACGACGAAACACTGAAGCTTTCTTT
CASRDKPGRRNTEAFF
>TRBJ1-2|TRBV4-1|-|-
TGCGCCAGCAGCCAAGATCGGGGGCTTGGCTACACCTTC
CASSQDRGLGYTF
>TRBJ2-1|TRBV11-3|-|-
TGTGCCAGCAGCCCCTACACAGGGCACTCGCGAAATGAGCAGTTCTTC
CASSPYTGHSRNEQFF
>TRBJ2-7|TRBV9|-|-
TGTGCCAGCAGCGTAGGGGGACATGACGACGAGCAGTACTTC
CASSVGGHDDEQYF
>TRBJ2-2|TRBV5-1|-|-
TGCGCCAGCAGCTTGGAAGCTCTAGGGACCGGGGAGCTGTTTTTT
CASSLEALGTGELFF
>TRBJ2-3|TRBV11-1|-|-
TGTGCCAGCAGCCCGGGTGGGGGGCTGTACACAGATACGCAGTATTTT
CASSPGGGLYTDTQYF
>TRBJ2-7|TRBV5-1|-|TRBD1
TGCGCCAGCAGGGGTGACAGGGAACCTGCCTACGAGCAGTACTTC
CASRGDREPAYEQYF
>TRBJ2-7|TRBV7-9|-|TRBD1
TGTGCCAGCAGCTTAGCCGGGACAGACCTGATCTACGAGCAGTACTTC
CASSLAGTDLIYEQYF
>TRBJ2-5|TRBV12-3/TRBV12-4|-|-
TGTGCCAGCAGCTGGCCCCGGGAGACCCAGTACTTC
CASSWPRETQYF
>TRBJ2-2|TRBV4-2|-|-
TGTGCCAGCAGCCAAGAACCCGGATTGATCGGGCAATACACCGGGGAGCTGTTTTTT
CASSQEPGLIGQYTGELFF
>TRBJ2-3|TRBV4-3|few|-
TGCGCCAGCAGCCACGCTGGAGGCGGAGATACGCAGTATTTT
CASSHAGGGDTQYF